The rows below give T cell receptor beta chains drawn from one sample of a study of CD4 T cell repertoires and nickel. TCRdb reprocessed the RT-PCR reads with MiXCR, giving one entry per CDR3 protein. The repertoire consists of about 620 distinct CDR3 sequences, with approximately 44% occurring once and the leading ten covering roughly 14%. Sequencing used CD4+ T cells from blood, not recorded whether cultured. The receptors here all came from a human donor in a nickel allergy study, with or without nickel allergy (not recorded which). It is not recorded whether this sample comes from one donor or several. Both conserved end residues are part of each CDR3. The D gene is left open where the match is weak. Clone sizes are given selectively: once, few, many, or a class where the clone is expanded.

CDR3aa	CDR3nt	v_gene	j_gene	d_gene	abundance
CSASGGAGGTDTQYF	TGCAGTGCCTCGGGGGGAGCGGGGGGCACAGATACGCAGTATTTT	TRBV20-1	TRBJ2-3	TRBD2	.
CASTSNSYNEKLFF	TGTGCCAGCACCTCGAACAGCTATAATGAAAAACTGTTTTTT	TRBV12-3/TRBV12-4	TRBJ1-4	.	.
CASSLVGQYTGELFF	TGTGCCAGCAGCTTGGTGGGTCAGTACACCGGGGAGCTGTTTTTT	TRBV11-2	TRBJ2-2	.	.
CATLPAGGRQETQYF	TGTGCCACCCTTCCAGCGGGGGGGCGGCAAGAGACCCAGTACTTC	TRBV10-3	TRBJ2-5	TRBD2	once
CASSYREETQYF	TGTGCCAGCAGTTACAGGGAAGAGACCCAGTACTTC	TRBV6-6	TRBJ2-5	.	.
CAISGVRGSSQPQHF	TGTGCCATCAGTGGCGTCAGGGGGTCGAGTCAGCCCCAGCATTTT	TRBV10-3	TRBJ1-5	TRBD1	few
CASSQLPGTYNEQFF	TGTGCCAGCAGCCAGCTTCCAGGAACCTACAATGAGCAGTTCTTC	TRBV3-1	TRBJ2-1	.	.
CASISSGGTQFF	TGTGCCAGCATATCTAGCGGGGGGACACAGTTCTTC	TRBV25-1	TRBJ2-1	TRBD2	hyperexpanded
CSAERGGVYNEQFF	TGCAGTGCTGAACGGGGGGGCGTTTACAATGAGCAGTTCTTC	TRBV20-1	TRBJ2-1	TRBD2	.
CAISSGAYNEQFF	TGTGCCATCAGTTCGGGAGCCTACAATGAGCAGTTCTTC	TRBV10-3	TRBJ2-1	.	.
CASSISGGTGNEQFF	TGTGCCAGCAGCATTAGCGGGGGGACGGGGAATGAGCAGTTCTTC	TRBV7-9	TRBJ2-1	TRBD2	few
CAGLAQGNTQYF	TGTGCCGGACTGGCCCAGGGGAATACGCAGTATTTT	TRBV24-1	TRBJ2-3	.	.
CASSQLSGTGDEKLFF	TGTGCCAGCAGCCAACTATCCGGGACAGGGGATGAAAAACTGTTTTTT	TRBV3-1	TRBJ1-4	TRBD1	few
CASSPGVTQYF	TGTGCCAGCAGCCCGGGGGTGACCCAGTACTTC	TRBV9	TRBJ2-5	.	.
CASSLQGYSPLHF	TGTGCCAGCAGCTTGCAGGGGTATTCACCCCTCCACTTT	TRBV11-2	TRBJ1-6	.	few
CASSPGPSLEAFF	TGTGCCAGCAGCCCGGGCCCGTCCCTGGAAGCTTTCTTT	TRBV7-2	TRBJ1-1	.	.
CASSQDIAGGSTDTQYF	TGTGCCAGCAGCCAGGACATAGCGGGGGGGAGCACAGATACGCAGTATTTT	TRBV4-2	TRBJ2-3	TRBD2	.